This T cell receptor beta chain was recorded in a study of cytomegalovirus exposure and HLA in healthy donors. CDR1 SGHVS and CDR2 FNYEAQ come from the germline V gene. V was pared by 8 bases and J by 8 bases, with 8 bases of the junction left unmatched. This CDR3 comprises 12 residues. This clone was observed a single time. Amplification used 60 Vbeta primers and 13 Jbeta primers. Here immunoSEQ multiplex PCR was the method, and the copy in TCRdb shows in-frame clones only, minus some. The table lists some 100,000 clones, over 60% of them singletons, with about 4% in the top ten. The source is a female donor in good health and CMV-seropositive. V gene TRBV7-6 combines with J gene TRBJ1-2, with TRBD1 identical over 7 bases. The source material was PBMCs. CDR3 residues: CASHSTGLGYTF. The CDR3 region has the DNA TGTGCCAGCCACTCGACAGGGTTGGGCTACACCTTC.